The T cell receptor (beta chain) under discussion was sequenced for a study of CD8 T cells in ankylosing spondylitis. TCRdb processed the 5' RACE reads anew with MiXCR; each CDR3 protein has one entry. The sample carries about 140,000 distinct CDR3 sequences, roughly 7.7% recorded once. CDR1 is SGHRS and CDR2 is YFSETQ in the germline V gene. The CDR3 totals 16 residues. V gave up 3 bases and J gave up 3 bases, with 16 bases separating them. Overall study results and limits: Seven or eight highly homologous variants made up a TCR beta motif, and this motif appeared characteristic of ankylosing spondylitis blood.

This clonotype is termed medium-sized. The antigen is not known. This receptor was taken from a male donor with ankylosing spondylitis. The chain uses TRBV5-1 and TRBJ2-1, with TRBD2 as a possible D gene (6 bases). The sequenced material came from synovial fluid, either unsorted or a sorted T cell fraction (not recorded which). CDR3 loop: CASSWTGAAHYNEQFF. The CDR3 DNA is TGCGCCAGCAGCTGGACGGGAGCGGCCCACTACAATGAGCAGTTCTTC.